The 4 T cell receptor beta chains below all came from one sample that was sequenced in a study of human T cells and chemical hapten exposure. Sample time point: patch test 2, 6 weeks after DPC sensitization. Treatment described: therapeutic diphenylcyclopropenone sensitization with weekly scalp DPC. TCRdb independently ran MiXCR on the RACE reads; one entry per CDR3 protein. Among 89,000 or so distinct CDR3 sequences, less than 8% were seen once, and the ten largest hold 1% to 1.5%. The sequences come from whole blood, collected in connection with sensitization to the hapten diphenylcyclopropenone (DPC). All receptors derive from a woman in her thirties with alopecia areata. Some clones in this sample may be carry-over from other donors' samples.

This clonotype occurred a few times. This rearrangement joins TRBV11-2 to TRBJ2-4, with D possibly being TRBD1 or TRBD2 (6 bases each). The V end was cut by 2 bases, the J end by 9 bases, with 23 bases between. This CDR3 contains 17 residues. Per germline, CDR1 SGHAT and CDR2 FQNNGV. This CDR3 is CASSLYVTGATVGIQYF. CDR3 DNA sequence: TGTGCCAGCAGCTTATATGTAACGGGGGCCACGGTGGGCATTCAGTACTTC. Together with reference TRBV11-2 and TRBJ2-4, the CDR3 gives the full variable domain: EAGVAQSPRYKIIEKRQSVAFWCNPISGHATLYWYQQILGQGPKLLIQFQNNGVVDDSQLPKDRFSAERLKGVDSTLKIQPAKLEDSAVYLCASSLYVTGATVGIQYFGAGTRLSVL.

This clonotype was counted many times. The chain carries TRBV7-2 and TRBJ2-1, with D possibly TRBD1 on 6 matching bases. Germline CDR1 and CDR2: SGHTA and FQGNSA. Deletions cut 7 bases from V and 8 bases from J, with 27 bases between. The CDR3 consists of 17 residues. As DNA, the CDR3 is TGTGCCAGCACCCCCTATGTAGGGGGAGCCGTAAGGGATGAGCAGTTCTTC. It encodes CASTPYVGGAVRDEQFF.

This clonotype was seen repeatedly, ten times or more. This chain uses TRBV5-5 with TRBJ1-4, with no clear D. CDR3 length equals 17 residues. Trimming removed 5 bases from V and 7 bases from J, with 24 bases in between. Germline CDR1 SGHKS, CDR2 YYEKEE (reference sequence). In nucleotides, the CDR3 is TGTGCCAGCAGTATAGAAGACGTAGGGCTGGGTAGTGAAAAACTGTTTTTT. Translation gives CASSIEDVGLGSEKLFF. The full variable domain, in which reference TRBV5-5 and TRBJ1-4 provide the parts outside the CDR3, is DAGVTQSPTHLIKTRGQQVTLRCSPISGHKSVSWYQQVLGQGPQFIFQYYEKEERGRGNFPDRFSARQFPNYSSELNVNALLLGDSALYLCASSIEDVGLGSEKLFFGSGTQLSVL.

The V gene is TRBV5-1, the J gene TRBJ1-1; 7 nucleotides align to TRBD1. The trim removed 0 bases at V and 5 bases at J, leaving 7 bases unmatched. Germline V gene lookup returns CDR1 SGHRS and CDR2 YFSETQ. The CDR3 is made up of 15 amino acids. CDR3: CASSLEGQVVTEAFF. The CDR3 nucleotides are TGCGCCAGCAGCTTGGAAGGACAGGTTGTAACTGAAGCTTTCTTT.